This T cell receptor beta chain was sequenced for a study of blood T cell repertoires in COVID-19 (dated by TCRdb to the early 2020s). General notes on the study: Collaborator samples came from the United States, Italy and Spain and covered acute and convalescent phases of COVID-19. Where available, HLA class I and class II types were taken from metadata supplied by the sample provider and were not determined by assay-based typing. Sample metadata almost always included a de-identified subject ID, COVID-19 status, age in years and sex. The prospective study material was composed of cDNA or gDNA derived from T cells, B-cell-depleted T cells, or PBMCs. Deeply sampled blood TCRbeta repertoires from subjects exposed to, actively infected with, or recovered from COVID-19 were included in the dataset. The samples were drawn from the first 160 participants of the ongoing ImmuneRACE study and from 950 to 1,500 subjects provided by 6 global collaborators. The repertoires were made available in a free public database intended to serve as a resource for research on the immune response to SARS-CoV-2. The paper as a whole reports these results and caveats: The amount of clinical and demographic metadata varied by source and participant and was provided uncurated.

In the case of this clone: Its antigen has not been determined. No base quality values were provided; no much bigger clone lies one nucleotide off.

The collaborating institutions used their own protocols to collect whole blood in K2EDTA tubes. For TCRbeta analysis, collaborators shipped samples as frozen whole blood, isolated PBMCs, or DNA extracted from either of those sample types. TCRbeta CDR3 regions were amplified from genomic DNA using the immunoSEQ Assay, a bias-controlled multiplex PCR. In the authors' own workflow: The number of nucleated cells in each sample was estimated from the amplification of reference gene primers within the assay. Sequence reads were collapsed and filtered to measure the absolute abundance of every unique TCRbeta CDR3 rearrangement. For each sample, productive Simpson clonality was calculated as the square root of Simpson's diversity index across productive rearrangements. The clones in this table, taken by TCRdb from immuneACCESS, are in-frame only. Not every clone is retained; where verified, under half of the shortfall comes from an unresolved V gene, and the cause of the rest is unknown. That table supplies the V and J calls and clone size; D and trimming were determined from the DNA. The table for this sample lists tens of thousands of clones; around 90% of them were counted only once. Around 5% of the sample rests with the top ten.

This TCR came from an older woman with active COVID-19. The specimen was peripheral blood.

The sequence in DNA is TGTGCCAGCAGCTTCAAACAGGGGGCGCCGACAGGCTACACCTTC. Translation gives CASSFKQGAPTGYTF. The chain was built from TRBV7-8 and TRBJ1-2; TRBD1 lines up with 9 middle nucleotides. Counted from cysteine to phenylalanine, this CDR3 has 15 amino acids. CDR3 DNA only is kept here, 45 bases in frame from base 1. Trimming leaves V shorter by 3 bases and J shorter by 8 bases, with the junction holding 10 bases beyond the gene matches. Sequences SGHVS (CDR1) and FQNEAQ (CDR2) are obtained from the germline V gene. Here the CDR3 is joined to the reference TRBV7-8 and TRBJ1-2 genes, and the full variable domain is: GAGVSQSPRYKVAKRGQDVALRCDPISGHVSLFWYQQALGQGPEFLTYFQNEAQLDKSGLPSDRFFAERPEGSVSTLKIQRTQQEDSAVYLCASSFKQGAPTGYTFGSGTRLTVV.